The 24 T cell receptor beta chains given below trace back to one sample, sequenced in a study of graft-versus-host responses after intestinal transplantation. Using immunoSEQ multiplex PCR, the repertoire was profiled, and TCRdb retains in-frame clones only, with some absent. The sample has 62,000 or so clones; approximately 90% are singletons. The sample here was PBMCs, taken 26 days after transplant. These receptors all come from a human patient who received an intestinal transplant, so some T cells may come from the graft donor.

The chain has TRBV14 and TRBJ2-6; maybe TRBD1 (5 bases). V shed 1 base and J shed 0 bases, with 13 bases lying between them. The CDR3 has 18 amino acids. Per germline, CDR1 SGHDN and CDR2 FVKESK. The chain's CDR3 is CASSQGGARLSGANVLTF. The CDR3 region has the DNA TGTGCCAGCAGCCAAGGGGGCGCCCGCCTCTCTGGGGCCAACGTCCTGACTTTC.

The CDR3 DNA follows: TGTGCCAGCATCAACCCAGCGGGCTCCAGGCCAGATACGCAGTATTTT. Translating it yields CASINPAGSRPDTQYF. The chain carries TRBV2 and TRBJ2-3; D is possibly TRBD2 (6 bases). The CDR3 is 16 amino acids. Deletions cut 7 bases from V and 4 bases from J, with 21 bases between. Germline V CDR1 and CDR2: SNHLY, FYNNEI. Full variable domain (outside the CDR3, taken from reference TRBV2 and TRBJ2-3): EPEVTQTPSHQVTQMGQEVILRCVPISNHLYFYWYRQILGQKVEFLVSFYNNEISEKSEIFDDQFSVERPDGSNFTLKIRSTKLEDSAMYFCASINPAGSRPDTQYFGPGTRLTVL.

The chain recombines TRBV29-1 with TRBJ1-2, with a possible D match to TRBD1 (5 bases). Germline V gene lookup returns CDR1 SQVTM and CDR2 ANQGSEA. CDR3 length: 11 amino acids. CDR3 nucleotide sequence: TGCAGGAAAACGGGGGGGGATGGCTACACCTTC. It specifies CRKTGGDGYTF.

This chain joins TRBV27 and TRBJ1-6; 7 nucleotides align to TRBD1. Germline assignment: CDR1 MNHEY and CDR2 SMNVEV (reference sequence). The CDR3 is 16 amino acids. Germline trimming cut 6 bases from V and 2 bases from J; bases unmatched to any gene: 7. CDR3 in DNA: TGTGCCAGCAGGGGGGGTAGGGGGCCCTATAATTCACCCCTCCACTTT. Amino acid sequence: CASRGGRGPYNSPLHF.

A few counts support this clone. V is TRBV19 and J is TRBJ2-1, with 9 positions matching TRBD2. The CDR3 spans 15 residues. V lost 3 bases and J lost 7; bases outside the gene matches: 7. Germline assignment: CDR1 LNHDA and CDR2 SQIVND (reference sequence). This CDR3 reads CASSMFGGGGNEQFF. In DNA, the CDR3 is TGTGCCAGTAGTATGTTTGGCGGGGGGGGAAATGAGCAGTTCTTC.

CDR3 amino acids: CASSPGQGQNNEQFF. In DNA, the CDR3 is TGTGCCAGCAGCCCAGGACAGGGTCAGAACAATGAGCAGTTCTTC. The chain has TRBV7-9 and TRBJ2-1; 8 nucleotides line up with TRBD1. The junction had 8 bases not matched to a gene; V was cut back by 5 bases and J by 5 bases. Germline V gives CDR1 SEHNR, CDR2 FQNEAQ (reference sequence). The CDR3 is made up of 15 amino acids.

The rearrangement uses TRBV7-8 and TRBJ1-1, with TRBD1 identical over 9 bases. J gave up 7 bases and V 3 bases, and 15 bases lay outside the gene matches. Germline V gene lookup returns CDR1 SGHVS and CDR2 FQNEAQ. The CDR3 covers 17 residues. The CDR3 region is CASSFPGQGVGVGEAFF. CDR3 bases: TGTGCCAGCAGCTTCCCGGGACAGGGAGTGGGGGTTGGTGAAGCTTTCTTT.

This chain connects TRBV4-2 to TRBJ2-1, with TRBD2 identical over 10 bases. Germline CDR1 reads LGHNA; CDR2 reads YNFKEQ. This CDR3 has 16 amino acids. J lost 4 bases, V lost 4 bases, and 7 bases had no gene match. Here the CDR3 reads CASSLGSGGVYNEQFF. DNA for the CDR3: TGTGCCAGCAGCCTCGGAAGCGGGGGGGTTTACAATGAGCAGTTCTTC.

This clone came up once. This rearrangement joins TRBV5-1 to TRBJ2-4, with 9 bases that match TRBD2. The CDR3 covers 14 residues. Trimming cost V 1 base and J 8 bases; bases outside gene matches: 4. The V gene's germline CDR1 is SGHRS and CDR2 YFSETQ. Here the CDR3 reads CASSLWTSADIQYF. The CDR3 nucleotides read TGCGCCAGCAGCTTGTGGACTAGCGCGGACATTCAGTACTTC.

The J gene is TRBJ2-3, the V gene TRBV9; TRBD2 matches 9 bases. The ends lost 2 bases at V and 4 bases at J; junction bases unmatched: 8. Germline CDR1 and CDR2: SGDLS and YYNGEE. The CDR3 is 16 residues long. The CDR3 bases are TGTGCCAGCAGCGTGGGGCGGGGGGGCCGAGCAGATACGCAGTATTTT. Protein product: CASSVGRGGRADTQYF.

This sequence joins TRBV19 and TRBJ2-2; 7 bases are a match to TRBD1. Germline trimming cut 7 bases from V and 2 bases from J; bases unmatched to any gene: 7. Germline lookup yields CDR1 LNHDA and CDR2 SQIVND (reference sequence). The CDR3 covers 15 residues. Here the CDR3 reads CASIEGGENTGELFF. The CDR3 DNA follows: TGTGCCAGTATTGAAGGGGGCGAAAACACCGGGGAGCTGTTTTTT.

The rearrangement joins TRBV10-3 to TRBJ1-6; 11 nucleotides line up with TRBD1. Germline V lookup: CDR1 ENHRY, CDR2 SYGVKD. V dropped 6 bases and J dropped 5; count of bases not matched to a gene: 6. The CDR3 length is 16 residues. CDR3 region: CAIRSGTGGNNSPLHF. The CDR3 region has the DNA TGTGCCATCAGATCCGGGACAGGGGGGAATAATTCACCCCTCCACTTT.

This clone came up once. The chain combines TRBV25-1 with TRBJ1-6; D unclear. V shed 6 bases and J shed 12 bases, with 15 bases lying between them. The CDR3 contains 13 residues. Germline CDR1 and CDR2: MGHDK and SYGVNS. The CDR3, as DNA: TGTGCCAGCAGGAGCCAGAACCTAGAACCCCTCCACTTT. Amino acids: CASRSQNLEPLHF.

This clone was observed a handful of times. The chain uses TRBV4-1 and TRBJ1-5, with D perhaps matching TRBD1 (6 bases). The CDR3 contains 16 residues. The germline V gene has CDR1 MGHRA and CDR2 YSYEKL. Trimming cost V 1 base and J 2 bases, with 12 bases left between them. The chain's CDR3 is CASSQGQGFGNQPQHF. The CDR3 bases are TGCGCCAGCAGCCAAGGCCAGGGGTTCGGCAATCAGCCCCAGCATTTT.

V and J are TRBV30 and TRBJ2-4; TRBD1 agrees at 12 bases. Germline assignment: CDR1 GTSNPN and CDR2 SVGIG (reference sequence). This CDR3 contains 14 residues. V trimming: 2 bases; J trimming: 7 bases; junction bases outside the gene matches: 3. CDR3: CAWSMGQGANIQYF. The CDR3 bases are TGTGCCTGGAGTATGGGACAGGGGGCTAACATTCAGTACTTC.

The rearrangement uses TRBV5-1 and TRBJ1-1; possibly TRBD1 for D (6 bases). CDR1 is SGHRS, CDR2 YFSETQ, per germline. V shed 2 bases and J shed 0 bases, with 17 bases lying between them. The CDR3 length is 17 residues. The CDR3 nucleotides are TGCGCCAGCAGCTTCGGGACACCTAAGACTATGAACACTGAAGCTTTCTTT. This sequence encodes CASSFGTPKTMNTEAFF.

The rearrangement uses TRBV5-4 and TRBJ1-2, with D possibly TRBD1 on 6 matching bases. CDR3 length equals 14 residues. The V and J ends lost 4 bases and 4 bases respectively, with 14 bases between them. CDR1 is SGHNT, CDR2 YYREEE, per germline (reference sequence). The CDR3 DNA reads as TGTGCCAGCAGCCCAACAGGGAACGGCTATGGCTACACCTTC. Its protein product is CASSPTGNGYGYTF. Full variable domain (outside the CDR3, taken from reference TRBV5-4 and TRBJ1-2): ETGVTQSPTHLIKTRGQQVTLRCSSQSGHNTVSWYQQALGQGPQFIFQYYREEENGRGNFPPRFSGLQFPNYSSELNVNALELDDSALYLCASSPTGNGYGYTFGSGTRLTVV.

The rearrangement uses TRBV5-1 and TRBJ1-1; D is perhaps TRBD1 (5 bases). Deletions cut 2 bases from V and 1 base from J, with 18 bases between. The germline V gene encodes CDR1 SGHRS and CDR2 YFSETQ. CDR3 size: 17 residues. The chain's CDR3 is CASSFGAGGVENTEAFF. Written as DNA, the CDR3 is TGCGCCAGCAGCTTTGGGGCCGGAGGGGTAGAGAACACTGAAGCTTTCTTT.

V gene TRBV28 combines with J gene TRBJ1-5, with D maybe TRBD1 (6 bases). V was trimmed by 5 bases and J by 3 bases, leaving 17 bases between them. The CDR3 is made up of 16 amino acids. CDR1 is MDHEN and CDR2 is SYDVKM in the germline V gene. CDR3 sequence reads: CASSPLTGLYNQPQHF. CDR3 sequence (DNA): TGTGCCAGCAGTCCGCTCACAGGGTTGTACAATCAGCCCCAGCATTTT. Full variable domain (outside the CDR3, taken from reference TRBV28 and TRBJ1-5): DVKVTQSSRYLVKRTGEKVFLECVQDMDHENMFWYRQDPGLGLRLIYFSYDVKMKEKGDIPEGYSVSREKKERFSLILESASTNQTSMYLCASSPLTGLYNQPQHFGDGTRLSIL.

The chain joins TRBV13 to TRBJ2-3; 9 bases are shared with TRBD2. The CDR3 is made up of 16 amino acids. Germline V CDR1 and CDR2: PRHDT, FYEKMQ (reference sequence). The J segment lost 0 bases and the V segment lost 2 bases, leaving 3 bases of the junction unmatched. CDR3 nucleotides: TGTGCCAGCAGCTTACGGACTAGCGCGAGCACAGATACGCAGTATTTT. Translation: CASSLRTSASTDTQYF.

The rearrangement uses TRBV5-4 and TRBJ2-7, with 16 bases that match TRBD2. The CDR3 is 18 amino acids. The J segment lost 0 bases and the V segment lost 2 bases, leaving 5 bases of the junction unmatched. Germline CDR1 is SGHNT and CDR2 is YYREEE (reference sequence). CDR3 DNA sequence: TGTGCCAGCAGCTTCTCGGGACTAGCGGGAGGGCCCTCCTACGAGCAGTACTTC. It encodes CASSFSGLAGGPSYEQYF. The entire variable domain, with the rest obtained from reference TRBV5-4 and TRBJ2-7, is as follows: ETGVTQSPTHLIKTRGQQVTLRCSSQSGHNTVSWYQQALGQGPQFIFQYYREEENGRGNFPPRFSGLQFPNYSSELNVNALELDDSALYLCASSFSGLAGGPSYEQYFGPGTRLTVT.

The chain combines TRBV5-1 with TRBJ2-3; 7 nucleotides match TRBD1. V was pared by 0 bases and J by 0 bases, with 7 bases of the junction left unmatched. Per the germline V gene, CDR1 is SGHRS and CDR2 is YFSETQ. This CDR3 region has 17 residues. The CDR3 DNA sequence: TGCGCCAGCAGCTTGGGACAGGGATCCTCTAGCACAGATACGCAGTATTTT. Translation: CASSLGQGSSSTDTQYF.

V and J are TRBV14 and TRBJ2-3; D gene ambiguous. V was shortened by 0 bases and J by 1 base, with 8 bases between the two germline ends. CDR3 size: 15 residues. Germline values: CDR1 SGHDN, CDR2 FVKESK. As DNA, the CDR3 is TGTGCCAGCAGCCAAGAGCGGATAGGCACAGATACGCAGTATTTT. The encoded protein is CASSQERIGTDTQYF.

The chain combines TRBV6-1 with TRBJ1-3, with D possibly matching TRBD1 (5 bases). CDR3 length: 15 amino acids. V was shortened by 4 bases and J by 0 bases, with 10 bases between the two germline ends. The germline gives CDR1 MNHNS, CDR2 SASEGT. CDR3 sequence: CASSAQAGSGNTIYF. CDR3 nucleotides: TGTGCCAGCAGTGCACAGGCCGGCTCTGGAAACACCATATATTTT.